This record concerns one T cell receptor (beta chain) sequence. Its antigen is currently unknown. These data come from a study of cytomegalovirus exposure and HLA in healthy donors. Study-level points and caveats: Productive status was seen about 87% or about 30% of the time for most TCR beta V segments in an earlier analysis. Some highly shared sequence variants likely arose as a pipeline artifact.

CDR1 and CDR2 from the germline V gene are MGHRA and YSYEKL. This CDR3 spans 14 amino acids. The trim removed 1 base at V and 6 bases at J, leaving 1 base unmatched. PCR involved 60 Vbeta and 13 Jbeta primers. TCRdb keeps only in-frame clones here, not all; method: immunoSEQ multiplex PCR. The sample shows more than 50,000 clones, roughly 72% of them seen only once. The sample consisted of PBMCs. The J gene is TRBJ2-7, the V gene TRBV4-1; 12 bases map to TRBD2. The origin of this receptor is a woman aged 50 to 65 in good health and CMV-seropositive. In nucleotides, the CDR3 is TGCGCCAGCAGCCAAGGACTAGCGGGAGTCGAGCAGTACTTC. It is translated as CASSQGLAGVEQYF.